Following are 29 T cell receptor beta chains from one sample sequenced in a study of T cell repertoires in cytomegalovirus infection. TCRdb recomputed calls from the reads with MiXCR, one row per CDR3 protein. This table has under 350,000 distinct CDR3 sequences, more than 8% appearing once. The specimen sequenced was PBMCs. Every receptor here comes from a human donor in good health (CMV status not recorded). Some clones in this sample may be carry-over from other donors' samples.

This clonotype came up many times. The chain couples TRBV7-3 to TRBJ2-1; TRBD2 agrees at 13 bases. V lost 4 bases to trimming and J lost 6 bases; unmatched junction nucleotides: 12. This CDR3 region has 18 residues. Germline lookup yields CDR1 SGHTA and CDR2 FQGTGA. The CDR3 sequence is CASSSSLTSGGALNEQFF. The CDR3 bases are TGTGCCAGCAGCTCCTCGTTAACTAGCGGGGGGGCACTCAATGAGCAGTTCTTC.

This clonotype was seen at least ten times. The V call is TRBV7-8, the J call TRBJ2-2; D perhaps matches TRBD1 (6 bases). The CDR3 length is 16 residues. The germline gives CDR1 SGHVS, CDR2 FQNEAQ. V dropped 0 bases and J dropped 6 bases, with 14 bases sitting between them. CDR3 amino acids: CASSLAGGRGPGELFF. The DNA for the CDR3 is TGTGCCAGCAGCTTAGCAGGGGGAAGGGGTCCCGGGGAGCTGTTTTTT.

This clonotype was seen repeatedly, ten times or more. This chain links TRBV7-2 with TRBJ2-7; 10 bases match TRBD1. The CDR3 consists of 16 residues. Trimming removed 5 bases from V and 0 bases from J; junction bases left unmatched: 7. Germline CDR1 reads SGHTA; CDR2 reads FQGNSA. The CDR3 here is CASSGPGQGNSYEQYF. The CDR3 region has the DNA TGTGCCAGCAGCGGTCCGGGACAGGGGAACTCCTACGAGCAGTACTTC. The full variable domain, completed using reference TRBV7-2 and TRBJ2-7, is GAGVSQSPSNKVTEKGKDVELRCDPISGHTALYWYRQSLGQGLEFLIYFQGNSAPDKSGLPSDRFSAERTGGSVSTLTIQRTQQEDSAVYLCASSGPGQGNSYEQYFGPGTRLTVT.

This clonotype turned up a few times. The V call is TRBV12-3 or TRBV12-4, the J call TRBJ2-3; D unresolved. This CDR3 region has 13 residues. V dropped 8 bases and J dropped 0 bases, with 9 bases sitting between them. The CDR3 reads CASGWLSTDTQYF. CDR3 nucleotides: TGTGCCAGCGGCTGGCTTAGCACAGATACGCAGTATTTT.

This clonotype occurred a few times. The chain recombines TRBV4-2 with TRBJ1-4; D gene ambiguous. The germline gives CDR1 LGHNA, CDR2 YNFKEQ. The CDR3 length is 14 residues. Deletions cut 0 bases from V and 0 bases from J, with 2 bases between. The DNA for the CDR3 is TGTGCCAGCAGCCAAGAGTCAACTAATGAAAAACTGTTTTTT. Protein sequence: CASSQESTNEKLFF.

This clonotype was found a few times. V usage is TRBV7-3 and J usage is TRBJ2-2; 8 nucleotides align to TRBD2. The ends lost 5 bases at V and 7 bases at J; junction bases unmatched: 6. The CDR3 has 14 amino acids. The germline V gene encodes CDR1 SGHTA and CDR2 FQGTGA. CDR3 sequence reads: CASSRGGPGGELFF. The CDR3 coding sequence is TGTGCCAGCAGCCGCGGGGGGCCCGGCGGGGAGCTGTTTTTT.

The chain uses TRBV9 and TRBJ1-1; D gene uncertain. Trimming cost V 2 bases and J 4 bases, with 15 bases left between them. The CDR3 has 15 residues. CDR1 and CDR2 from the germline V gene are SGDLS and YYNGEE. Written as DNA, the CDR3 is TGTGCCAGCAGCGTCGGAGGAGACTTGGGCACTGAAGCTTTCTTT. Its protein is CASSVGGDLGTEAFF.

A few counts support this clonotype. This chain links TRBV6-8 with TRBJ2-3; D is ambiguous. Germline V CDR1 and CDR2: MNHGY, SAAAGT. The CDR3 covers 15 residues. With 6 bases removed from V and 2 bases from J, the gap between germline ends came to 15 bases. The CDR3 nucleotides are TGTGCCAGCAGACCCCGACACTCTACCACAGATACGCAGTATTTT. Residues: CASRPRHSTTDTQYF.

This clonotype was picked up many times. The chain uses TRBV7-2 and TRBJ1-3, with D tentatively TRBD1 (6 bases). CDR3 length: 21 amino acids. V lost 5 bases to trimming and J lost 0 bases, with 29 bases between them. Per germline, CDR1 SGHTA and CDR2 FQGNSA. The CDR3, as DNA: TGTGCCAGCAGCACAGCCGAGGCAGGGACAACTCTTTTTCACTCTGGAAACACCATATATTTT. Amino acids: CASSTAEAGTTLFHSGNTIYF.

In its sample, this clonotype was seen many times. V gene TRBV27 combines with J gene TRBJ2-3, with 8 bases that match TRBD2. J lost 6 bases, V lost 4 bases, and 18 bases had no gene match. This CDR3 region has 18 residues. Looked up from germline, CDR1 is MNHEY and CDR2 is SMNVEV (reference sequence). In DNA form, the CDR3 reads TGTGCCAGCAGTTCGGAGTTGAACCAGGGACTAGTATATGATACGCAGTATTTT. Residues: CASSSELNQGLVYDTQYF.

This clonotype was counted a few times. The chain couples TRBV27 to TRBJ1-4; D may be TRBD1 (5 bases). Trimming removed 6 bases at V and 8 bases at J, with 13 bases between. This CDR3 is built from 13 residues. Germline CDR1 is MNHEY and CDR2 is SMNVEV (reference sequence). This CDR3 reads CASSHRQPEKLFF. The CDR3, as DNA: TGTGCCAGCAGCCATAGACAGCCAGAAAAACTGTTTTTT. Variable domain in full (rest from reference TRBV27 and TRBJ1-4): EAQVTQNPRYLITVTGKKLTVTCSQNMNHEYMSWYRQDPGLGLRQIYYSMNVEVTDKGDVPEGYKVSRKEKRNFPLILESPSPNQTSLYFCASSHRQPEKLFFGSGTQLSVL.

This clonotype was seen repeatedly, ten times or more. This rearrangement joins TRBV7-2 to TRBJ1-5, with 12 bases lining up with TRBD1. CDR3 length: 15 amino acids. Germline values: CDR1 SGHTA, CDR2 FQGNSA. After removal of 5 bases from V and 5 bases from J, the junction contained 4 bases not matched to a gene. As DNA, the CDR3 is TGTGCCAGCAGCAGCGGGACAGGGGGCTATCAGCCCCAGCATTTT. This encodes CASSSGTGGYQPQHF.

This clonotype occurred many times. The V call is TRBV7-9, the J call TRBJ1-2; D uncertain. This CDR3 spans 15 amino acids. Per germline, CDR1 SEHNR and CDR2 FQNEAQ (reference sequence). V was clipped by 1 base and J by 0 bases, with 9 bases between them. CDR3 coding DNA: TGTGCCAGCAGCTTAGGGAAGGGAGCTAACTATGGCTACACCTTC. Its protein is CASSLGKGANYGYTF.

This clonotype was counted at least ten times. The chain links TRBV7-2 to TRBJ2-7; D remains unclear. Germline loops: CDR1 SGHTA, CDR2 FQGNSA. The V end was cut by 4 bases, the J end by 2 bases, with 12 bases between. This CDR3 is built from 14 residues. In nucleotides, the CDR3 is TGTGCCAGCAGCTCCTATCTACCACCCTACGAGCAGTACTTC. Protein product: CASSSYLPPYEQYF.

This clonotype was counted between two and nine times. The chain carries TRBV28 and TRBJ2-7; TRBD1 is a possible D gene (5 bases). The germline V and J ends were trimmed by 5 bases and 2 bases, with 16 bases remaining between them. The CDR3 length is 15 residues. The germline V gene has CDR1 MDHEN and CDR2 SYDVKM. CDR3 coding DNA: TGTGCCAGCAGTGGTCCCTCAGGGATTACCTACGAGCAGTACTTC. Translating it yields CASSGPSGITYEQYF.

The chain couples TRBV14 to TRBJ2-1; a possible D gene is TRBD2 (5 bases). Trimming shortened V by 3 bases and J by 4 bases, and 13 bases separated the two germline ends. CDR1 SGHDN and CDR2 FVKESK come from the germline V gene. The CDR3 covers 15 residues. In DNA, the CDR3 is TGTGCCAGCAGCCACATCCAGCGGCCTTACAATGAGCAGTTCTTC. The encoded protein is CASSHIQRPYNEQFF.

The chain carries TRBV19 and TRBJ2-2; D unclear. The CDR3 consists of 17 residues. V was shortened by 6 bases and J by 5 bases, with 22 bases between the two germline ends. Looked up from germline, CDR1 is LNHDA and CDR2 is SQIVND (reference sequence). This chain's CDR3 is CASRMQMVTLETGELFF. CDR3 in DNA: TGTGCCAGTAGGATGCAGATGGTTACCCTCGAAACCGGGGAGCTGTTTTTT.

The sample holds many counts of this clonotype. This chain joins TRBV27 and TRBJ2-1; TRBD1 agrees at 9 bases. The V and J ends lost 10 bases and 6 bases, in that order; junction bases with no gene match: 16. CDR1 MNHEY and CDR2 SMNVEV come from the germline V gene (reference sequence). CDR3 length: 16 residues. The CDR3 here is CATARPGTGNFNEQFF. Here the CDR3 DNA reads TGTGCCACAGCGAGACCCGGGACAGGGAATTTCAATGAGCAGTTCTTC.

This clonotype came up many times. The chain links TRBV7-9 to TRBJ1-1; D ambiguous. The CDR3 contains 12 residues. The ends were cut back, 2 bases at V and 10 bases at J, with 11 bases in the middle. The V gene's germline CDR1 is SEHNR and CDR2 FQNEAQ (reference sequence). The CDR3 coding sequence is TGTGCCAGCAGCTTAACGGGAAAGGTAGCTTTCTTT. As protein: CASSLTGKVAFF.

This clonotype was observed many times. This chain connects TRBV6-1 to TRBJ1-5; 10 nucleotides match TRBD1. The V segment lost 2 bases and the J segment 5 bases; nucleotides outside the gene matches: 6. The CDR3 consists of 16 residues. Germline CDR1 reads MNHNS; CDR2 reads SASEGT. In nucleotides, the CDR3 is TGTGCCAGCAGTGAAAGGGACAGGGGTTGGGATCAGCCCCAGCATTTT. Amino acid sequence: CASSERDRGWDQPQHF.

This clonotype was counted many times. The chain combines TRBV11-3 with TRBJ2-1, with 12 bases aligning to TRBD2. Trimming took 4 bases from V and 7 from J; bases not matched to a gene: 5. This CDR3 has 15 residues. CDR1 is SGHNT, CDR2 YENEEA, per germline. The CDR3 loop reads CASSSRTSGRNEQFF. DNA of the CDR3: TGTGCCAGCAGCTCCCGTACTAGCGGGAGGAATGAGCAGTTCTTC.

This chain links TRBV19 with TRBJ2-7; TRBD1 agrees at 8 bases. CDR3 size: 15 residues. Germline CDR1 LNHDA, CDR2 SQIVND (reference sequence). Losses at the gene ends were 2 bases for V and 4 bases for J; bases not matched to a gene: 7. Here the CDR3 DNA reads TGTGCCAGTAGTATAACTGGACAGGGTAGGTACGAGCAGTACTTC. As protein: CASSITGQGRYEQYF.

By share, this clonotype counts as medium-sized. The chain couples TRBV7-2 to TRBJ2-2; 9 bases line up with TRBD1. This CDR3 contains 15 residues. CDR1 is SGHTA and CDR2 is FQGNSA in the germline V gene. The V and J ends lost 6 bases and 7 bases, in that order; junction bases with no gene match: 9. This CDR3 reads CASRTGTGLGGELFF. DNA of the CDR3: TGTGCCAGCAGGACCGGGACAGGGCTCGGCGGGGAGCTGTTTTTT.

This rearrangement joins TRBV6-5 to TRBJ2-7; 7 nucleotides line up with TRBD2. Germline V gives CDR1 MNHEY, CDR2 SVGAGI. V shed 0 bases and J 1 base; nucleotides not matched to a gene: 9. The CDR3 spans 17 residues. The CDR3 nucleotides read TGTGCCAGCAGTTACTCGGCGGCTAGCGGATTTTCCTACGAGCAGTACTTC. Amino acid sequence: CASSYSAASGFSYEQYF.

The V gene is TRBV27, the J gene TRBJ2-1; TRBD2 matches 9 bases. The CDR3 consists of 14 residues. J gave up 9 bases and V 8 bases, and 11 bases lay outside the gene matches. CDR1 MNHEY and CDR2 SMNVEV come from the germline V gene (reference sequence). The CDR3 region has the DNA TGTGCCAGCTCCCTTTTAGCGGGAGCGGGTGAGCAGTTCTTC. Encoded protein: CASSLLAGAGEQFF.

On this clonotype: A single base separates this from a much larger clone, so it may be a read error. The chain employs TRBV12-3 or TRBV12-4 and TRBJ2-1, with 12 bases lining up with TRBD2. The CDR3 length is 16 residues. Here the CDR3 reads CVSSPPTSGGYNEQFF. DNA of the CDR3: TGTGTCAGCAGTCCACCGACTAGCGGGGGCTACAATGAGCAGTTCTTC.

This chain links TRBV7-4 with TRBJ2-5; TRBD2 matches at 8 bases. V lost 1 base and J lost 3; bases outside the gene matches: 7. This CDR3 has 16 residues. Germline CDR1 SGHVT, CDR2 SQSDAQ. CDR3 sequence: CASSLEERRGEETQYF. The CDR3 DNA reads TGTGCCAGCAGCTTAGAGGAGCGGCGGGGGGAAGAGACCCAGTACTTC.

This clonotype has a count of ten or more. The chain couples TRBV7-8 to TRBJ2-3, with D tentatively TRBD2 (5 bases). Germline assignment: CDR1 SGHVS and CDR2 FQNEAQ. The germline V and J ends were trimmed by 2 bases and 0 bases, with 9 bases remaining between them. The CDR3 is 15 residues long. Here the CDR3 reads CASSLRKRSTDTQYF. Here the CDR3 DNA reads TGTGCCAGCAGCTTAAGGAAGCGGAGCACAGATACGCAGTATTTT.

This clonotype was seen repeatedly, ten times or more. The chain employs TRBV27 and TRBJ1-3; D possibly corresponds to TRBD1 (5 bases). This CDR3 contains 14 residues. Germline CDR1 reads MNHEY; CDR2 reads SMNVEV (reference sequence). V gave up 0 bases and J gave up 7 bases, with 10 bases separating them. CDR3 region: CASSLSRQGNTIYF. The CDR3 region has the DNA TGTGCCAGCAGTTTATCGAGGCAGGGCAACACCATATATTTT.